Following are 12 T cell receptor beta chains from one sample sequenced in a study of T cell responses to AZD1222 COVID-19 vaccine. TCRdb's copy holds only in-frame clones and misses some; the assay was immunoSEQ multiplex PCR. The sample includes roughly 80,000 clones, 75% to 95% of them seen just once. The sample was peripheral blood, taken 28 days after the second AZD1222 dose. The receptors originated from an adult who received the AZD1222 COVID-19 vaccine.

The CDR3 loop reads CASSQEGSNTIYF. CDR3 bases: TGTGCCAGCAGCCAAGAGGGGAGCAACACCATATATTTT. The chain joins TRBV3-1 (or the pseudogene TRBV3-2) to TRBJ1-3; D not resolved. The CDR3 extends over 13 amino acids. Germline CDR1 and CDR2: LGHDT and YNNKEL (reference sequence). V was clipped by 0 bases and J by 7 bases, with 7 bases between them.

This sequence joins TRBV2 and TRBJ2-3; TRBD2 agrees at 9 bases. Germline-derived CDR1 and CDR2 are SNHLY and FYNNEI. The V and J ends lost 6 bases and 2 bases, in that order; junction bases with no gene match: 6. CDR3 length: 15 amino acids. CDR3 nucleotide sequence: TGTGCCAGCAGAACTGGACTAGCGCCCACAGATACGCAGTATTTT. As protein: CASRTGLAPTDTQYF.

The chain carries TRBV18 and TRBJ2-1, with D perhaps matching TRBD2 (7 bases). Trimming removed 0 bases at V and 13 bases at J, with 13 bases between. This CDR3 comprises 13 residues. Germline V gene data show CDR1 as KGHSH and CDR2 as LQKENI. CDR3 in DNA: TGTGCCAGCTCACCACCTGGGGGGGGCCCCCAGTTCTTC. This codes for CASSPPGGGPQFF.

The chain joins TRBV7-8 to TRBJ1-2, with D perhaps matching TRBD1 (5 bases). Germline values: CDR1 SGHVS, CDR2 FQNEAQ. The CDR3 is made up of 14 amino acids. V lost 5 bases and J 0 bases, leaving 10 bases between the germline ends. The CDR3 loop reads CASSTRQPNYGYTF. CDR3 coding DNA: TGTGCCAGCAGCACCCGACAGCCTAACTATGGCTACACCTTC. Based on the CDR3 plus reference TRBV7-8 and TRBJ1-2, the full variable domain is GAGVSQSPRYKVAKRGQDVALRCDPISGHVSLFWYQQALGQGPEFLTYFQNEAQLDKSGLPSDRFFAERPEGSVSTLKIQRTQQEDSAVYLCASSTRQPNYGYTFGSGTRLTVV.

This chain uses TRBV6-5 with TRBJ2-3, with D possibly matching TRBD2 (5 bases). The CDR3 spans 14 residues. Trimming took off 5 bases at V and 5 bases at J, with 14 bases between the two ends. Germline values: CDR1 MNHEY, CDR2 SVGAGI. For the CDR3, the DNA is TGTGCCAGCAGTCTCGACCCGGCGGGAGATACGCAGTATTTT. Residues: CASSLDPAGDTQYF.

J is TRBJ2-1 and V is TRBV24-1, with 11 bases that match TRBD2. The junction had 5 bases not matched to a gene; V was cut back by 9 bases and J by 5 bases. Germline assignment: CDR1 KGHDR and CDR2 SFDVKD. This CDR3 is 14 amino acids long. The CDR3 spells CATGGLAENNEQFF. The CDR3 region has the DNA TGTGCCACCGGGGGACTAGCGGAAAACAATGAGCAGTTCTTC.

The rearrangement joins TRBV11-1 to TRBJ2-7; tentative D call: TRBD1 (5 bases). Germline lookup yields CDR1 SGHAT and CDR2 FQDESV (reference sequence). V gave up 5 bases and J gave up 0 bases, with 11 bases separating them. There are 14 residues in the CDR3. The CDR3 is CASSPLRGSYEQYF. The CDR3 DNA reads as TGTGCCAGCAGCCCGCTAAGGGGCTCCTACGAGCAGTACTTC.

The rearrangement links TRBV7-2 to TRBJ2-7; D is undetermined. V was pared by 2 bases and J by 6 bases, with 14 bases between. This CDR3 comprises 14 residues. Germline loops: CDR1 SGHTA, CDR2 FQGNSA. CDR3 nucleotides: TGTGCCAGCAGCTTAACGAGTTACAGAAGCGAGCAGTACTTC. This gives the protein CASSLTSYRSEQYF.

This chain connects TRBV6-1 to TRBJ1-1; the match to TRBD1 covers 8 bases. V trimming: 0 bases; J trimming: 5 bases; junction bases outside the gene matches: 5. Germline CDR1 MNHNS, CDR2 SASEGT. The CDR3 has 15 amino acids. CDR3 protein: CASSEAPGGRTEAFF. DNA of the CDR3: TGTGCCAGCAGTGAAGCGCCAGGGGGCCGGACTGAAGCTTTCTTT.

V and J are TRBV29-1 and TRBJ1-1, with TRBD1 as a possible D gene (5 bases). The CDR3 extends over 11 amino acids. Per the germline V gene, CDR1 is SQVTM and CDR2 is ANQGSEA. V lost 4 bases and J 4 bases, leaving 7 bases between the germline ends. CDR3 region: CSVAQVTEAFF. Written as DNA, the CDR3 is TGCAGCGTTGCACAGGTCACTGAAGCTTTCTTT.

The count of this clone is one. The chain recombines TRBV30 with TRBJ2-7; weak D call: TRBD2 (5 bases). V was trimmed by 4 bases and J by 3 bases, leaving 10 bases between them. The CDR3 covers 12 residues. Germline CDR1 GTSNPN, CDR2 SVGIG (reference sequence). The CDR3 region is CAWTRGNYEQYF. In nucleotides, the CDR3 is TGTGCCTGGACGAGAGGGAACTACGAGCAGTACTTC.

V and J are TRBV30 and TRBJ2-5, with a tentative D call TRBD2 (6 bases). The CDR3 is made up of 12 amino acids. V was clipped by 8 bases and J by 5 bases, with 15 bases between them. CDR1 GTSNPN and CDR2 SVGIG come from the germline V gene (reference sequence). This chain's CDR3 is CAGMRGGETQYF. The CDR3 DNA is TGTGCCGGCATGCGGGGCGGTGAGACCCAGTACTTC.